These T cell receptor beta chains were read from a single sample in a study of cytomegalovirus exposure and HLA in healthy donors. The method was immunoSEQ multiplex PCR; TCRdb's version includes in-frame clones alone and lacks a portion of them. The table lists roughly 99,000 clones, around 74% of them singletons, with around 1.8% in the top ten. The sample comprised PBMCs. These receptors all stem from a male donor in good health and CMV-seronegative. Each CDR3 is given with its conserved first and last residue. D genes are given only for firm matches. The size entry is marked missing in some rows and otherwise reads once, few, many or a size class.

V gene	J gene	clone size	D gene	CDR3 protein	CDR3 DNA
TRBV11-1	TRBJ2-7	-	TRBD2	CASSLSVAGVANEQYF	TGTGCCAGCAGCTTATCAGTCGCGGGAGTAGCCAACGAGCAGTACTTC
TRBV5-6	TRBJ1-3	-	-	CASSLAQRVHTIYF	TGTGCCAGCAGCTTAGCACAGCGGGTTCACACCATATATTTT
TRBV2	TRBJ2-1	-	TRBD2	CASSEFSSGRNEQFF	TGTGCCAGCAGTGAATTTTCTAGCGGGAGGAATGAGCAGTTCTTC
TRBV11-3	TRBJ2-7	-	TRBD2	CASSSLAGGDHEQYF	TGTGCCAGCAGCTCACTAGCGGGAGGGGACCACGAGCAGTACTTC
TRBV4-1	TRBJ2-7	-	TRBD2	CASSQLAGGLYEQYF	TGCGCCAGCAGCCAATTAGCGGGGGGGCTCTACGAGCAGTACTTC
TRBV7-9	TRBJ2-7	-	TRBD1	CASSLRDSRYEQYF	TGTGCCAGCAGCTTAAGGGACAGCCGATACGAGCAGTACTTC
TRBV12-5	TRBJ2-3	-	TRBD1	CASGLVVTGGPDTQYF	TGTGCTAGTGGTTTGGTAGTGACAGGGGGGCCAGATACGCAGTATTTT
TRBV7-8	TRBJ1-1	-	-	CASSLTRENTEAFF	TGTGCCAGCAGCCTGACGAGGGAGAACACTGAAGCTTTCTTT
TRBV23-1	TRBJ1-2	-	TRBD1	CASSQAADRGGYTF	TGCGCCAGCAGTCAAGCCGCGGACAGGGGTGGCTACACCTTC
TRBV25-1	TRBJ2-2	-	-	CASSVLSAGELFF	TGTGCCAGCAGTGTGTTAAGCGCCGGGGAGCTGTTTTTT
TRBV27	TRBJ2-7	-	TRBD1	CASSYRGQGYEQYF	TGTGCCAGCAGTTATCGGGGACAGGGCTACGAGCAGTACTTC
TRBV5-1	TRBJ2-7	-	TRBD1	CASSLNPGQGNEQYF	TGCGCCAGCAGCTTGAATCCGGGACAGGGGAACGAGCAGTACTTC
TRBV30	TRBJ2-7	-	-	CAWSPQGCEQYF	TGTGCCTGGAGTCCACAGGGATGCGAGCAGTACTTC
TRBV30	TRBJ2-5	-	-	CAWSSVGGGLETQYF	TGTGCCTGGAGTTCGGTGGGAGGAGGATTGGAGACCCAGTACTTC
TRBV2	TRBJ2-7	-	-	CASVARVQYEQYF	TGTGCCAGCGTAGCGCGGGTTCAATACGAGCAGTACTTC
TRBV4-3	TRBJ2-3	-	-	CASSQTWTTTDTQYF	TGCGCCAGCAGCCAAACCTGGACAACCACAGATACGCAGTATTTT
TRBV14	TRBJ1-2	-	-	CASSQGGYGYTF	TGTGCCAGCAGCCAGGGAGGATATGGCTACACCTTC
TRBV5-1	TRBJ2-5	-	TRBD1	CASSPATLTGYQETQYF	TGCGCCAGCAGCCCGGCGACCTTGACAGGGTACCAAGAGACCCAGTACTTC
TRBV7-2	TRBJ2-7	-	TRBD1	CASSSSGRGSYEQYF	TGTGCCAGCAGCTCAAGCGGCAGGGGGTCCTACGAGCAGTACTTC
TRBV5-1	TRBJ1-1	once	TRBD1	CASSYQGAYTEAFF	TGCGCCAGCAGCTATCAGGGGGCTTACACTGAAGCTTTCTTT
TRBV11-2	TRBJ1-1	-	-	CASSPRGQSTFF	TGTGCCAGCAGCCCCCGAGGACAGTCGACTTTCTTT
TRBV7-9	TRBJ1-4	-	-	CASSLLSSTNEKLFF	TGTGCCAGCAGCTTACTATCATCAACTAATGAAAAACTGTTTTTT
TRBV6-6	TRBJ1-2	once	-	CASSGQRGYGYTF	TGTGCCAGCTCAGGGCAGCGTGGCTATGGCTACACCTTC
TRBV28	TRBJ2-7	-	TRBD2	CASSPLGTVAGGSSYEQYF	TGTGCCAGCAGTCCTCTAGGGACGGTGGCGGGAGGTAGCTCCTACGAGCAGTACTTC
TRBV11-2	TRBJ1-1	-	-	CASSSVGLMNTEAFF	TGTGCCAGCAGCTCCGTGGGGCTTATGAACACTGAAGCTTTCTTT
TRBV4-3	TRBJ2-7	-	TRBD2	CASSQAGGTSVREQYF	TGCGCCAGCAGCCAAGCGGGCGGGACTAGCGTTCGCGAGCAGTACTTC
TRBV7-2	TRBJ2-1	-	TRBD2	CASSLAGVTHEQFF	TGTGCCAGCAGTCTAGCGGGAGTGACCCATGAGCAGTTCTTC
TRBV28	TRBJ2-2	-	TRBD1	CASRIPGQGAGELFF	TGTGCCAGCAGAATCCCTGGGCAGGGGGCCGGGGAGCTGTTTTTT
TRBV2	TRBJ1-5	-	-	CASTQPGEALSNQPQHF	TGTGCCAGCACCCAGCCAGGCGAAGCCCTTAGCAATCAGCCCCAGCATTTT
TRBV2	TRBJ2-2	-	-	CASNPTSMPGELFF	TGTGCCAGCAACCCTACGAGCATGCCCGGGGAGCTGTTTTTT
TRBV27	TRBJ2-7	-	-	CASSQSGAARSYEQYF	TGTGCCAGCAGCCAATCAGGGGCAGCTCGCTCCTACGAGCAGTACTTC
TRBV5-1	TRBJ2-7	-	TRBD1	CASSFDRGAYEQYF	TGCGCCAGCAGCTTCGACAGGGGCGCATACGAGCAGTACTTC
TRBV6-6	TRBJ2-7	-	-	CASSSGTFRHEQYF	TGTGCCAGCAGTTCCGGGACTTTCCGGCACGAGCAGTACTTC
TRBV5-5	TRBJ2-1	-	-	CASSLEIGPYNEQFF	TGTGCCAGCAGCCTCGAGATTGGTCCCTACAATGAGCAGTTCTTC
TRBV30	TRBJ2-2	-	TRBD1	CASPRGSNTGELFF	TGTGCCTCCCCCAGGGGGTCGAACACCGGGGAGCTGTTTTTT
TRBV27	TRBJ1-5	-	TRBD1	CASGTGFQPQHF	TGTGCCAGCGGGACAGGGTTTCAGCCCCAGCATTTT
TRBV4-3	TRBJ2-4	-	-	CASSQDRQVQYF	TGCGCCAGCAGCCAAGATAGACAGGTCCAGTACTTC
TRBV7-2	TRBJ2-2	once	TRBD2	CASSLRSLAGSANTGELFF	TGTGCCAGCAGCTTACGTTCCCTAGCGGGATCCGCGAACACCGGGGAGCTGTTTTTT
TRBV27	TRBJ2-1	once	-	CASSVYNEQFF	TGTGCCAGCAGCGTATACAATGAGCAGTTCTTC
TRBV7-2	TRBJ2-7	-	TRBD2	CASSQSGRREQYF	TGTGCCAGCAGCCAGAGCGGGAGGAGAGAGCAGTACTTC
TRBV6-6	TRBJ2-7	once	TRBD1	CASNDDRVPYEQYF	TGTGCCAGCAACGACGACAGGGTCCCCTACGAGCAGTACTTC
TRBV13	TRBJ2-1	-	-	CASSPKAEVSYEQFF	TGTGCCAGCAGCCCCAAAGCGGAAGTATCATATGAGCAGTTCTTC
TRBV7-6	TRBJ2-7	-	TRBD2	CASSHRSGLGLGREGYEQYF	TGTGCCAGCAGCCATAGGTCGGGGCTTGGATTAGGGCGGGAGGGCTACGAGCAGTACTTC
TRBV11-2	TRBJ1-2	-	-	CASSQTGGVYGYTF	TGTGCCAGCAGCCAAACGGGGGGGGTCTATGGCTACACCTTC
TRBV27	TRBJ1-1	-	-	CASSLRSFVYQGTTEAFF	TGTGCCAGCAGTTTACGGAGTTTCGTATATCAGGGAACCACTGAAGCTTTCTTT
TRBV6-6	TRBJ1-1	-	-	CAGSRGWTTEAFF	TGTGCCGGAAGTAGGGGTTGGACCACTGAAGCTTTCTTT
TRBV27	TRBJ2-7	-	-	CASSFGTVYEQYF	TGTGCCAGCAGTTTCGGGACTGTCTACGAGCAGTACTTC